These 4 T cell receptor beta chains were all obtained from the same sample, sequenced in a study of blood T cells in healthy people across ages. Combining a sample-barcoded 5' primer with a J-beta primer mix, a second PCR ran for about 6 to 12 cycles. TCRdb used MiXCR to reprocess the 5' RACE reads, holding one entry per CDR3 protein. The repertoire holds 630,000 or so distinct CDR3 sequences, roughly 30% seen once, with roughly 14% in the top ten. The sequenced sample was blood. Source of these receptors: a woman of 80 years or more in good health.

This clonotype was seen many times. The chain links TRBV6-2 or TRBV6-3 to TRBJ1-2; D is possibly TRBD1 (6 bases). Germline V lookup: CDR1 MNHEY, CDR2 SVGEGT. V gave up 2 bases and J gave up 8 bases, with 6 bases separating them. This CDR3 comprises 11 residues. In DNA form, the CDR3 reads TGTGCCAGCAGTTACGGGGGCGGCTACACCTTC. This sequence encodes CASSYGGGYTF.

Turning to this clonotype: A read error may be the cause here, since a much bigger clone is one base away. The rearrangement joins TRBV9 to TRBJ1-2; 7 nucleotides align to TRBD1. CDR1 is SGDLS, CDR2 YYNGEE, per germline. The CDR3 consists of 14 residues. In DNA, the CDR3 is TGTGCCAGCAGCGACCGGACAGGACGCTATGGCTGCACCTTC. It encodes CASSDRTGRYGCTF.

The chain couples TRBV7-6 to TRBJ2-2; TRBD1 is a possible D gene (6 bases). The CDR3 is 15 amino acids. V lost 2 bases to trimming and J lost 6 bases, with 13 bases between them. CDR1 and CDR2 from the germline V gene are SGHVS and FNYEAQ. The DNA for the CDR3 is TGTGCCAGCAGCTTAAATCCAGGGGCCTCCGGGGAGCTGTTTTTT. It translates to CASSLNPGASGELFF.

This clonotype was seen many times. The gene calls are TRBV7-8 and TRBJ2-7, with 7 positions matching TRBD1. V shed 5 bases and J 1 base; nucleotides not matched to a gene: 8. From germline, CDR1 is SGHVS and CDR2 FQNEAQ. CDR3 length: 15 residues. DNA of the CDR3: TGTGCCAGCAGCGTTCGGGACAGTAAATCCTACGAGCAGTACTTC. It is translated as CASSVRDSKSYEQYF.